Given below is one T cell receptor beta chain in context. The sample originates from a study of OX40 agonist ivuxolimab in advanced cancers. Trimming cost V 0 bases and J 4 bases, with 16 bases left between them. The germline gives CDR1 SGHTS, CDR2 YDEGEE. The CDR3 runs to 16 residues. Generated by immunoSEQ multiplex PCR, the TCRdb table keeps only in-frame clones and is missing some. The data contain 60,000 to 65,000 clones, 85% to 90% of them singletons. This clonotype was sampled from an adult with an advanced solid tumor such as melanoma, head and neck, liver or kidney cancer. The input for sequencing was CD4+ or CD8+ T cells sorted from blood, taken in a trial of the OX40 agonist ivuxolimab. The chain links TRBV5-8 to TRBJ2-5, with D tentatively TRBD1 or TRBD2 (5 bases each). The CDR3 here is CASSLVGVLPSETQYF. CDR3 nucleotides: TGTGCCAGCAGCTTGGTGGGGGTTTTGCCTTCAGAGACCCAGTACTTC.